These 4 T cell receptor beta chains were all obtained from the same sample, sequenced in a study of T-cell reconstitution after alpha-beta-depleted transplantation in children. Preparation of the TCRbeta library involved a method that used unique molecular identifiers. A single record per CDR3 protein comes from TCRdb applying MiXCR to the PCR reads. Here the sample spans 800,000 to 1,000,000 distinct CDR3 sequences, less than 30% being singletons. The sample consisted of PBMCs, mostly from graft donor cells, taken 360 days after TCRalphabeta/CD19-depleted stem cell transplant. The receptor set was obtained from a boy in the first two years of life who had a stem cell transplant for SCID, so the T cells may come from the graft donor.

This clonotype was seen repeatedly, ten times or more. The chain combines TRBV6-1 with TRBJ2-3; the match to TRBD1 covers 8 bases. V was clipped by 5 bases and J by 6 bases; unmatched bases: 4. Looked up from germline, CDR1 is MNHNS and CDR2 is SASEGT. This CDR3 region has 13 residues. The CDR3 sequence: CASSLRTGDTQYF. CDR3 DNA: TGTGCCAGCAGTCTCCGGACAGGGGATACGCAGTATTTT.

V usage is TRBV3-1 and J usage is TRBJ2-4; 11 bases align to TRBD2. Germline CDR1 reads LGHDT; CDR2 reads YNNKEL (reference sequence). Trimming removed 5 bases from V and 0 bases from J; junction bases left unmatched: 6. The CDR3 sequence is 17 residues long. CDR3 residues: CASSFSSGGRAKNIQYF. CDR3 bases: TGTGCCAGCAGCTTCTCTAGCGGGGGGAGAGCCAAAAACATTCAGTACTTC.

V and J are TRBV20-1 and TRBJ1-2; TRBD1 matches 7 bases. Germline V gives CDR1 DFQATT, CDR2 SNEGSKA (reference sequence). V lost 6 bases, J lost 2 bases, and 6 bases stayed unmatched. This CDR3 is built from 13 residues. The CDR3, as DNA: TGCAGTGCACACAGGGGAAGCAACTATGGCTACACCTTC. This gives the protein CSAHRGSNYGYTF.

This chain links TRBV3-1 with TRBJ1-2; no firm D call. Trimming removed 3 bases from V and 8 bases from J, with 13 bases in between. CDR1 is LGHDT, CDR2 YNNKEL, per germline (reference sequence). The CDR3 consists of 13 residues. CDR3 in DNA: TGTGCCAGCAGCCAGTCGGAGGGAGAGGGCTACACCTTC. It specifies CASSQSEGEGYTF.